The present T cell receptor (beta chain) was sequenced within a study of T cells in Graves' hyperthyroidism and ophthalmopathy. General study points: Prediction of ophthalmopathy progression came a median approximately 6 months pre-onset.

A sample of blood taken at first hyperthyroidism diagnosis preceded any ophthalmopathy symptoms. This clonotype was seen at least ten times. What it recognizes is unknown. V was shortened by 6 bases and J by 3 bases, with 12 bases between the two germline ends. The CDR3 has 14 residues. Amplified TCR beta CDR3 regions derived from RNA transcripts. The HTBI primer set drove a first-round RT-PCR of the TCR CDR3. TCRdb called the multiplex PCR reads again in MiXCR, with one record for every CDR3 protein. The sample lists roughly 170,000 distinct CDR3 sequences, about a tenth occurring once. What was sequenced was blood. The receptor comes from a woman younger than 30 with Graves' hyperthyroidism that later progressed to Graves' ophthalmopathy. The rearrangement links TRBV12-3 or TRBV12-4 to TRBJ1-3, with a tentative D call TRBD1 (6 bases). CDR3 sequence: CASSTQGYGNTIYF. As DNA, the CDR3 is TGTGCCAGCAGCACACAGGGTTATGGAAACACCATATATTTT.